A single sample gave rise to the 23 T cell receptor beta chains below, sequenced in a study of monozygotic twins with inflammatory bowel disease. Following a re-call of the 5' RACE reads, TCRdb has one entry per CDR3 protein and lacks DNA. This sample carries some 210,000 distinct CDR3 sequences, with less than 2% going to the ten biggest clones. Sequencing was done on a sample of blood. The receptor source for this set is a human donor with ulcerative colitis or Crohn's disease, or a healthy co-twin of an affected twin (not recorded which).

The genes are TRBV12-3 or TRBV12-4 and TRBJ2-3. The length of the CDR3 is 14 residues. This CDR3 reads CAVRVQQNTDTQYF.

The chain recombines TRBV27 with TRBJ2-5; the TCRdb D gene call, TRBD1, has no DNA to confirm it. The CDR3 sequence is 14 residues long. Germline V lookup: CDR1 MNHEY, CDR2 SMNVEV (reference sequence). The CDR3 here is CASSWTGNQETQYF.

The gene calls are TRBV29-1 and TRBJ1-1; the D call from TCRdb, TRBD1, cannot be confirmed without DNA. The CDR3 contains 13 residues. Looked up from germline, CDR1 is SQVTM and CDR2 is ANQGSEA. The CDR3 loop is CSVVPGQGTEAFF.

This CDR3 is CASNDRPNTGELFF. The chain is built from TRBV5-1 and TRBJ2-2; lacking DNA, the TRBD1 call made by TCRdb goes unchecked. The CDR3 has 14 residues. Germline assignment: CDR1 SGHRS and CDR2 YFSETQ.

The chain has TRBV13 and TRBJ2-7; with no DNA, the TCRdb D assignment of TRBD2 cannot be verified. There are 15 residues in the CDR3. Looked up from germline, CDR1 is PRHDT and CDR2 is FYEKMQ (reference sequence). CDR3 sequence reads: CASSFTSGSSYEQYF.

The rearrangement joins TRBV29-1 to TRBJ2-7; TCRdb gives TRBD2 as the D gene, but with no DNA this cannot be confirmed. The germline CDR1 and CDR2 sequences are SQVTM and ANQGSEA. The CDR3 is 11 residues long. This CDR3 reads CSVLAGGQQYF.

This chain connects TRBV18 to TRBJ2-1; TCRdb's assignment of TRBD1 cannot be checked, as there is no DNA. CDR3 length equals 17 residues. The germline gives CDR1 KGHSH, CDR2 LQKENI. Here the CDR3 reads CASSPPLNGAGWNEQFF.

The chain employs TRBV10-3 and TRBJ2-1; TCRdb reports TRBD2, a call that lacks DNA to check it against. The CDR3 contains 14 residues. Germline CDR1 and CDR2: ENHRY and SYGVKD. The CDR3 here is CAISPSGGRNEQFF.

The chain links TRBV20-1 to TRBJ2-1. CDR3 size: 14 residues. CDR1 is DFQATT, CDR2 SNEGSKA, per germline (reference sequence). The CDR3 is CSARARGTYNEQFF.

V usage is TRBV6-2 or TRBV6-3 and J usage is TRBJ2-3; TCRdb's D gene call, TRBD2, goes unchecked for lack of DNA. The CDR3 has 14 residues. CDR1 and CDR2 from the germline V gene are MNHEY and SVGEGT. CDR3: CASVLAGGTDTQYF.

The chain employs TRBV24-1 and TRBJ2-1. Germline V CDR1 and CDR2: KGHDR, SFDVKD. This CDR3 contains 13 residues. The chain's CDR3 is CATSDPGTDEQFF.

The chain joins TRBV5-1 to TRBJ2-4; TCRdb's D gene call, TRBD1, goes unchecked for lack of DNA. CDR3 length equals 14 residues. Germline lookup yields CDR1 SGHRS and CDR2 YFSETQ. The CDR3 loop is CASSLSGDQNIQYF.

The rearrangement uses TRBV5-1 and TRBJ1-2; TCRdb's D call, TRBD1, is unchecked because there is no DNA. The CDR3 spans 14 residues. Germline V gene sequence: CDR1 SGHRS, CDR2 YFSETQ. The CDR3 protein is CASSFGSTGYGYTF.

The chain couples TRBV7-2 to TRBJ1-2; TCRdb selects TRBD1, and the lack of DNA leaves this call unchecked. Germline V gene sequence: CDR1 SGHTA, CDR2 FQGNSA. This CDR3 comprises 15 residues. The CDR3 here is CASSLVSGVDYGYTF.

The V gene is TRBV6-5, the J gene TRBJ1-3; TCRdb outputs TRBD1, but without DNA this stays unchecked. This CDR3 has 16 residues. Germline V gene data show CDR1 as MNHEY and CDR2 as SVGAGI. CDR3 loop: CASSYTGQEAGNTIYF.

V and J are TRBV5-1 and TRBJ2-7; TCRdb outputs TRBD1, but without DNA this stays unchecked. The germline CDR1 and CDR2 sequences are SGHRS and YFSETQ. The CDR3 has 18 amino acids. CDR3 protein: CASSRTGTGGRGSYEQYF. The full variable domain, completed using reference TRBV5-1 and TRBJ2-7, is KAGVTQTPRYLIKTRGQQVTLSCSPISGHRSVSWYQQTPGQGLQFLFEYFSETQRNKGNFPGRFSGRQFSNSRSEMNVSTLELGDSALYLCASSRTGTGGRGSYEQYFGPGTRLTVT.

The rearrangement links TRBV20-1 to TRBJ1-5; absent DNA, TCRdb's TRBD1 call cannot be checked. CDR3 length: 15 amino acids. Germline V gene sequence: CDR1 DFQATT, CDR2 SNEGSKA (reference sequence). The CDR3 here is CSATSPGNSNQPQHF.

V usage is TRBV6-5 and J usage is TRBJ1-6. The germline V gene encodes CDR1 MNHEY and CDR2 SVGAGI. The CDR3 consists of 15 residues. This CDR3 is CASSYPAQDNSPLHF.

The rearrangement links TRBV15 to TRBJ1-2; TCRdb's D call, TRBD1, is unchecked because there is no DNA. The CDR3 is made up of 14 amino acids. The germline gives CDR1 LNHNV, CDR2 YYDKDF (reference sequence). CDR3 residues: CATSRIGDREGYTF.

The CDR3 here is CSAKTGRAYGYTF. The chain uses TRBV20-1 and TRBJ1-2; TCRdb selects TRBD1, and the lack of DNA leaves this call unchecked. The CDR3 has 13 residues. Germline V lookup: CDR1 DFQATT, CDR2 SNEGSKA (reference sequence).

This chain joins TRBV12-3 or TRBV12-4 and TRBJ1-1; TCRdb returns TRBD1, unconfirmable since there is no DNA. CDR3 size: 14 residues. Here the CDR3 reads CASSFPGEVTEAFF.

The gene calls are TRBV27 and TRBJ2-3; TCRdb reports TRBD1, a call that lacks DNA to check it against. This CDR3 has 18 amino acids. The V gene's germline CDR1 is MNHEY and CDR2 SMNVEV (reference sequence). The CDR3 spells CASSLRVLGQKGTDTQYF.

CDR3 amino acids: CSARAPSGVSYEQYF. The J gene is TRBJ2-7, the V gene TRBV20-1. Germline V gene lookup returns CDR1 DFQATT and CDR2 SNEGSKA (reference sequence). The CDR3 spans 15 residues.